Here is one T cell receptor beta chain with its context. The authors' processing: Reference gene primers were amplified, and this amplification served to estimate nucleated cell counts. The table came from immunoSEQ multiplex PCR; TCRdb's copy has only in-frame clones and leaves some out. V, J and clone size are taken as reported in that table, and D and trimming were inferred from the DNA itself. The sample includes just under 350,000 clones, 80% to 90% seen only once; the top ten take around 3%. The sample comes from a study of blood T cell repertoires in COVID-19. About the study: Material from acute and convalescent COVID-19 was sourced from the United States, Italy and Spain. In each case, the material was cDNA or gDNA derived from T cells, B-cell-depleted T cells, or PBMCs.

CDR3 length equals 16 residues. Germline loops: CDR1 SEHNR, CDR2 FQNEAQ (reference sequence). V was pared by 5 bases and J by 3 bases, with 20 bases between. The sample was peripheral blood. The rearrangement uses TRBV7-9 and TRBJ2-7, with D maybe TRBD2 (6 bases). The sequence was obtained from a man aged 25 to 40 with active or convalescent COVID-19. The chain's CDR3 is CASSLFGRGLIYEQYF. The CDR3 coding sequence is TGTGCCAGCAGCCTATTCGGGCGGGGACTGATCTACGAGCAGTACTTC.